This T cell receptor (beta chain) was recovered during a study of blood T cell repertoires in COVID-19. Study details: The United States, Italy and Spain supplied acute and convalescent COVID-19 samples. PBMCs, B-cell-depleted T cells, or T cells provided the cDNA or gDNA that made up the material.

In the authors' workflow: The authors estimated nucleated cell counts from reference gene primer amplification. The table came from immunoSEQ multiplex PCR; TCRdb's copy has only in-frame clones and leaves some out. That table gives V, J and clone size, and the DNA gave D and trimming. Seen here are more than 80,000 clones, 72% observed once, and the top ten hold approximately 25%. The V gene's germline CDR1 is SSHAT and CDR2 FNYEAQ (reference sequence). The CDR3 extends over 15 amino acids. V was trimmed by 5 bases and J by 3 bases, leaving 17 bases between them. The sample was peripheral blood. The TCR originated in a woman in her fifties or sixties in a cohort sampled during active or convalescent COVID-19. This sequence joins TRBV7-7 and TRBJ2-7, with D tentatively TRBD2 (6 bases). CDR3 coding DNA: TGTGCCAGCAGCGCGCCTGGGCCAGCGGGCTACGAGCAGTACTTC. Its translation: CASSAPGPAGYEQYF. Based on the CDR3 plus reference TRBV7-7 and TRBJ2-7, the full variable domain is GAGVSQSPRYKVTKRGQDVTLRCDPISSHATLYWYQQALGQGPEFLTYFNYEAQPDKSGLPSDRFSAERPEGSISTLTIQRTEQRDSAMYRCASSAPGPAGYEQYFGPGTRLTVT.